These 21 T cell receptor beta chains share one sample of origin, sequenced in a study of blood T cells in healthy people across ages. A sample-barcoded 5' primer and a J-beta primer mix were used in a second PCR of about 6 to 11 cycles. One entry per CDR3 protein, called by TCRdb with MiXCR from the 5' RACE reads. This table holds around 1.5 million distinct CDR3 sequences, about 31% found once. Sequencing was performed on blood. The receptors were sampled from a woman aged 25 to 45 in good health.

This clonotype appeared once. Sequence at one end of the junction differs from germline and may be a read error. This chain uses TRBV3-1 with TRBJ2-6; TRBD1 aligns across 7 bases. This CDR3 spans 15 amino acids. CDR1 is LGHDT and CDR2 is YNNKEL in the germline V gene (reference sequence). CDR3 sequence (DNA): TGTGCCAGCAGCCAGACAGGGCCTGGGGCCAACGTCCGGACTTTC. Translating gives CASSQTGPGANVRTF.

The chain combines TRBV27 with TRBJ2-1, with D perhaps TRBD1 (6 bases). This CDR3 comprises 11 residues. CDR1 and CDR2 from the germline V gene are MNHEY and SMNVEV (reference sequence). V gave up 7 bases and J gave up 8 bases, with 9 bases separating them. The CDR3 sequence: CASTGADEQFF. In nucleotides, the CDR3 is TGTGCCAGCACAGGGGCCGATGAGCAGTTCTTC.

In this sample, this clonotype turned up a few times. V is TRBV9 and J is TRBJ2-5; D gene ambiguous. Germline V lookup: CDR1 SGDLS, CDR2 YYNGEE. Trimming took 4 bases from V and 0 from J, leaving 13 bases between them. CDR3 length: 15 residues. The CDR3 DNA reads TGTGCCAGCAGCCTGACCGGATCCGACCAAGAGACCCAGTACTTC. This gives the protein CASSLTGSDQETQYF.

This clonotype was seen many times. The CDR3 loop reads CASSSPLYSGETQYF. The CDR3 nucleotides are TGTGCCAGCAGCTCTCCCCTGTACTCCGGGGAGACCCAGTACTTC. This sequence joins TRBV7-6 and TRBJ2-5; unclear D gene. This CDR3 is built from 15 residues. Trimming removed 4 bases at V and 5 bases at J, with 17 bases between. Germline loops: CDR1 SGHVS, CDR2 FNYEAQ.

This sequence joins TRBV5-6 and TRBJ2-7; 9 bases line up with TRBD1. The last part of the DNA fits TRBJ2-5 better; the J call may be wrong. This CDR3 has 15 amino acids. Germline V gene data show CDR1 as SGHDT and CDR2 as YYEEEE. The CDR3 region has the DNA TGTGCCAGCAGGGTCGTTGGGACAGGGTTGGAGACCCAGTACTTC. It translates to CASRVVGTGLETQYF.

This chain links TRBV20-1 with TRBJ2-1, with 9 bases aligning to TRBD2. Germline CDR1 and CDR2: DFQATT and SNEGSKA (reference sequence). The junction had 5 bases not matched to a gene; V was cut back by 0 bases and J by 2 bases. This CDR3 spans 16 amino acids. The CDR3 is CSAREGGGGPYNEQFF. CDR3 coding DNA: TGCAGTGCTAGAGAGGGCGGGGGGGGTCCCTACAATGAGCAGTTCTTC.

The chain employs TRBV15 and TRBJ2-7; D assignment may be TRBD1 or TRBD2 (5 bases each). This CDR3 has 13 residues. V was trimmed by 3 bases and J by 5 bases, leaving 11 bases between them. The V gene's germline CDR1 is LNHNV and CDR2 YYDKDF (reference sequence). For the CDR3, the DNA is TGTGCCACCAGCAGCGGGGCATTTAACGAGCAGTACTTC. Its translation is CATSSGAFNEQYF.

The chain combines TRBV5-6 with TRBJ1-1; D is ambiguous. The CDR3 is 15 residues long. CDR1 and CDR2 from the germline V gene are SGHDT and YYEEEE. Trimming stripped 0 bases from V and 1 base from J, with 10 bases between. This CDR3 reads CASSLASGWNTEAFF. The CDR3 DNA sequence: TGTGCCAGCAGCTTGGCCTCGGGATGGAACACTGAAGCTTTCTTT.

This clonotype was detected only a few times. CDR3 protein: CASSLGAGTGVEQYF. CDR3 sequence (DNA): TGTGCCAGCAGCTTAGGAGCAGGGACAGGAGTCGAGCAGTACTTC. J is TRBJ2-5 and V is TRBV7-9, with 8 bases lining up with TRBD1. The DNA end lines up better with TRBJ2-7; the J call may be wrong. The germline V gene has CDR1 SEHNR and CDR2 FQNEAQ (reference sequence). The CDR3 sequence is 15 residues long.

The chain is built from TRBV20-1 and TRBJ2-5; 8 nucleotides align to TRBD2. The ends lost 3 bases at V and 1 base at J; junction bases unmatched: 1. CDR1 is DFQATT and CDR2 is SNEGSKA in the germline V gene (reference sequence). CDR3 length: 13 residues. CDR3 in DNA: TGCAGTGCTAGCGGGGGGGGCCAAGAGACCCAGTACTTC. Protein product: CSASGGGQETQYF.

CDR3 bases: TGTGCCAGTAGTATCTCGGCTAGCGCCACAGATACGCAGTATTTT. As protein: CASSISASATDTQYF. The chain combines TRBV19 with TRBJ2-3; a weak D match, TRBD2 (6 bases). The germline V and J ends were trimmed by 3 bases and 2 bases, with 12 bases remaining between them. The CDR3 has 15 amino acids. The germline V gene encodes CDR1 LNHDA and CDR2 SQIVND (reference sequence).

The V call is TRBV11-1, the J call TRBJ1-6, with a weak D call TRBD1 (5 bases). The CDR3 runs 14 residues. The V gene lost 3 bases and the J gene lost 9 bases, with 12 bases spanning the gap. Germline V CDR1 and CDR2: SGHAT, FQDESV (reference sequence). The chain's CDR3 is CASSLGQGASPLHF. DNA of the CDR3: TGTGCCAGCAGCTTGGGGCAGGGTGCTTCACCCCTCCACTTT.

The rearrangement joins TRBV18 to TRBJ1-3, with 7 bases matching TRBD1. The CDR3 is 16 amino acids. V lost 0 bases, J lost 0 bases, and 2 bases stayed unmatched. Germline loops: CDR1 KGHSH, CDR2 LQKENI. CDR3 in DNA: TGTGCCAGCTCACCACCGGGACAGCACTCTGGAAACACCATATATTTT. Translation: CASSPPGQHSGNTIYF.

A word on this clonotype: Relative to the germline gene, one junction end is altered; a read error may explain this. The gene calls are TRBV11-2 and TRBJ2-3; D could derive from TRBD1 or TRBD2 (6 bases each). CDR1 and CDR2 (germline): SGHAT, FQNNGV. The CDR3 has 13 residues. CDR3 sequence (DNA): TGTGCCAGCAGTTACATCCCCGGGGGCGTGCAGTGTTTT. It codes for CASSYIPGGVQCF.

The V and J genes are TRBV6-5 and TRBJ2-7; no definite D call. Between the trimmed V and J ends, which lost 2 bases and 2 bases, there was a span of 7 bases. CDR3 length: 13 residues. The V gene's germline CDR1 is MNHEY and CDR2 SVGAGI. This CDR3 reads CASSYAYTYEQYF. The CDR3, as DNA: TGTGCCAGCAGTTACGCGTATACCTACGAGCAGTACTTC.

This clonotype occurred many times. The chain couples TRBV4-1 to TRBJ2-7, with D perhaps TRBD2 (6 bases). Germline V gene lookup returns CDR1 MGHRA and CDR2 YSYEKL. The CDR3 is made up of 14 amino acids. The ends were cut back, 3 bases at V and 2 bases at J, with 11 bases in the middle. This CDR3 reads CASSQETRTYEQYF. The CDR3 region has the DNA TGCGCCAGCAGCCAGGAGACTAGAACCTACGAGCAGTACTTC.

The CDR3: CSAIRGSSYNEQFF. In DNA form, the CDR3 reads TGCAGTGCCATAAGGGGAAGCTCCTACAATGAGCAGTTCTTC. The chain links TRBV20-1 to TRBJ2-1; tentatively, D is TRBD1 (5 bases). The V gene lost 6 bases and the J gene lost 0 bases, with 12 bases spanning the gap. This CDR3 has 14 amino acids. Germline V gene lookup returns CDR1 DFQATT and CDR2 SNEGSKA (reference sequence).

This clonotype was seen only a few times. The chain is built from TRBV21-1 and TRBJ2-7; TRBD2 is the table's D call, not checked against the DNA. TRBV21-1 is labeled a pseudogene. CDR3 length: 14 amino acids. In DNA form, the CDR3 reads TGTGCCAGCAGCAAAGTGGGAGGATCCTACGAGCAGTACTTC. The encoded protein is CASSKVGGSYEQYF.

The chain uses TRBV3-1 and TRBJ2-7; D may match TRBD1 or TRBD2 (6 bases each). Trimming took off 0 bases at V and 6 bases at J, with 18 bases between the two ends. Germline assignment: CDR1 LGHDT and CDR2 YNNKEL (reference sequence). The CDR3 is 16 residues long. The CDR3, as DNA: TGTGCCAGCAGCCAAGATCCAGGAGAGGGGGGTTCCGAGCAGTACTTC. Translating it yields CASSQDPGEGGSEQYF.

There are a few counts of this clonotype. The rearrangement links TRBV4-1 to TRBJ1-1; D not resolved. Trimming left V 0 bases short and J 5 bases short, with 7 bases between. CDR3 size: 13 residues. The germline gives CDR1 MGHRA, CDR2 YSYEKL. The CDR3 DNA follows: TGCGCCAGCAGCCAAGACAGTGAAACTGAAGCTTTCTTT. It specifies CASSQDSETEAFF.

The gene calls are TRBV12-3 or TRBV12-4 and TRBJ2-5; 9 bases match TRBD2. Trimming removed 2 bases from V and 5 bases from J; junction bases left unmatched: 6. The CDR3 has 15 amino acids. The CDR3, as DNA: TGTGCCAGCAGTTTATTGCGGGGGGGCGGGGAGACCCAGTACTTC. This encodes CASSLLRGGGETQYF.